One and the same sample provided the 25 T cell receptor beta chains below, sequenced in a study of PD-1 blockade in classical Hodgkin lymphoma. Every one of the patients relapsed after autologous stem cell transplantation (brentuximab vedotin exposure was variable). Clones were read by immunoSEQ multiplex PCR, and TCRdb kept only the in-frame ones, dropping some. The sample lists about 11,000 clones, approximately 84% seen once, with nearly 5.5% in the top ten. Specimen: peripheral blood mononuclear cells (PBMCs), collected before the second cycle of nivolumab. Receptor source: a human donor with classical Hodgkin lymphoma.

The chain carries TRBV19 and TRBJ2-3; 7 nucleotides align to TRBD1. Germline assignment: CDR1 LNHDA and CDR2 SQIVND (reference sequence). With V trimmed by 1 base and J by 3 bases, 4 bases remained unmatched. This CDR3 is built from 15 residues. The chain's CDR3 is CASSIAGGVTDTQYF. The CDR3 DNA follows: TGTGCCAGTAGTATAGCAGGGGGTGTTACAGATACGCAGTATTTT.

J is TRBJ2-5 and V is TRBV4-1, with D possibly called TRBD1 or TRBD2 (5 bases each). Germline V CDR1 and CDR2: MGHRA, YSYEKL. V shed 3 bases and J shed 5 bases, with 16 bases lying between them. The CDR3 spans 15 residues. The DNA of the CDR3 is TGCGCCAGCAGCCACTTCCGGGGCCCTTGGGAGACCCAGTACTTC. It codes for CASSHFRGPWETQYF.

V and J are TRBV7-9 and TRBJ1-6; TRBD1 matches at 8 bases. The V and J ends lost 5 bases and 7 bases, in that order; junction bases with no gene match: 7. The CDR3 covers 15 residues. Germline V gene sequence: CDR1 SEHNR, CDR2 FQNEAQ (reference sequence). Written as DNA, the CDR3 is TGTGCCAGCAGCAGTGGACAGGGCTTCAATTCACCCCTCCACTTT. It encodes CASSSGQGFNSPLHF.

The chain links TRBV18 to TRBJ2-5; TRBD1 aligns across 7 bases. Trimming took 4 bases from V and 5 from J; bases not matched to a gene: 13. The CDR3 consists of 16 residues. Germline values: CDR1 KGHSH, CDR2 LQKENI. The CDR3 protein is CASSRPTGSQGETQYF. The CDR3 nucleotides are TGTGCCAGCTCACGACCGACAGGGTCCCAGGGGGAGACCCAGTACTTC.

The chain combines TRBV5-1 with TRBJ2-3, with D uncertain. V dropped 0 bases and J dropped 2 bases, with 10 bases sitting between them. The CDR3 is 15 residues long. Germline CDR1 SGHRS, CDR2 YFSETQ. CDR3 amino acids: CASSLGGNPTDTQYF. The DNA of the CDR3 is TGCGCCAGCAGCTTGGGAGGCAATCCCACAGATACGCAGTATTTT.

The gene calls are TRBV18 and TRBJ1-1, with a weak D call TRBD1 (6 bases). Germline CDR1 is KGHSH and CDR2 is LQKENI. V was pared by 3 bases and J by 0 bases, with 23 bases between. The CDR3 spans 19 residues. CDR3 residues: CASSPLPGGPGGLNTEAFF. The CDR3, as DNA: TGTGCCAGCTCACCCCTGCCCGGGGGCCCGGGGGGCTTGAACACTGAAGCTTTCTTT.

This chain uses TRBV28 with TRBJ1-2, with D perhaps TRBD1 (6 bases). CDR1 MDHEN and CDR2 SYDVKM come from the germline V gene. V lost 10 bases, J lost 7 bases, and 19 bases lay in between. The CDR3 contains 13 residues. CDR3 region: CATYRVLTGGYTF. The DNA of the CDR3 is TGTGCCACCTACAGGGTTCTGACAGGTGGCTACACCTTC.

The V gene is TRBV9, the J gene TRBJ1-2; possibly TRBD1 for D (5 bases). The CDR3 contains 15 residues. V lost 2 bases and J 9 bases, leaving 20 bases between the germline ends. The germline V gene encodes CDR1 SGDLS and CDR2 YYNGEE. For the CDR3, the DNA is TGTGCCAGCAGCGTTCCTGGGACGTCGATATATAGCTACACCTTC. Its protein is CASSVPGTSIYSYTF. Together with reference TRBV9 and TRBJ1-2, the CDR3 gives the full variable domain: DSGVTQTPKHLITATGQRVTLRCSPRSGDLSVYWYQQSLDQGLQFLIQYYNGEERAKGNILERFSAQQFPDLHSELNLSSLELGDSALYFCASSVPGTSIYSYTFGSGTRLTVV.

The rearrangement links TRBV28 to TRBJ1-2; possibly TRBD1 for D (6 bases). The CDR3 covers 14 residues. Germline V gives CDR1 MDHEN, CDR2 SYDVKM. V lost 6 bases and J 7 bases, leaving 18 bases between the germline ends. The CDR3: CASRLALQGRGYTF. CDR3 DNA sequence: TGTGCCAGCAGGCTAGCGCTACAGGGCCGTGGCTACACCTTC.

This CDR3 is CASSILGLASEQYF. CDR3 nucleotides: TGTGCCAGTAGTATTCTCGGACTAGCGTCCGAGCAGTACTTC. The genes are TRBV19 and TRBJ2-7; 9 nucleotides line up with TRBD2. The CDR3 runs to 14 residues. Trimming at V came to 3 bases and at J to 6 bases, leaving 6 bases not matched to a gene. CDR1 and CDR2 from the germline V gene are LNHDA and SQIVND (reference sequence).

The chain has TRBV7-2 and TRBJ1-1; a possible D gene is TRBD1 (5 bases). From germline, CDR1 is SGHTA and CDR2 FQGNSA. Trimming left V 4 bases short and J 6 bases short, with 12 bases between. CDR3 length: 13 amino acids. The CDR3 protein is CASSSMTVAEAFF. As DNA, the CDR3 is TGTGCCAGCAGCTCAATGACAGTTGCTGAAGCTTTCTTT.

The chain links TRBV4-3 to TRBJ2-7, with TRBD1 matching 10 bases. The CDR3 totals 16 residues. The trim removed 0 bases at V and 2 bases at J, leaving 4 bases unmatched. Germline V lookup: CDR1 LGHNA, CDR2 YSLEER. The CDR3 sequence is CASSQDIGQGAYEQYF. The CDR3, as DNA: TGCGCCAGCAGCCAAGATATAGGACAGGGGGCCTACGAGCAGTACTTC.

The chain recombines TRBV7-8 with TRBJ1-5; D gene ambiguous. Trimming took 5 bases from V and 5 from J, leaving 10 bases between them. Per germline, CDR1 SGHVS and CDR2 FQNEAQ. The CDR3 totals 13 residues. The CDR3 loop reads CASSANSHQPQHF. CDR3 DNA sequence: TGTGCCAGCAGCGCGAACAGCCATCAGCCCCAGCATTTT.

This clone is a singleton in its sample. This sequence joins TRBV18 and TRBJ1-3, with D hard to call. This CDR3 has 15 residues. The V end was cut by 3 bases, the J end by 1 base, with 10 bases between. CDR1 is KGHSH, CDR2 LQKENI, per germline. The CDR3 DNA follows: TGTGCCAGCTCACCCTCCTTCCGGTCTGGAAACACCATATATTTT. It is translated as CASSPSFRSGNTIYF.

The V gene is TRBV27, the J gene TRBJ2-5, with 8 nucleotides matching TRBD1. This CDR3 contains 14 residues. The V gene's germline CDR1 is MNHEY and CDR2 SMNVEV (reference sequence). J was trimmed by 2 bases and V by 6 bases; bases with no gene match: 5. The CDR3 sequence is CASRWTGKQETQYF. The CDR3 DNA sequence: TGTGCCAGCAGGTGGACAGGGAAGCAAGAGACCCAGTACTTC.

This chain connects TRBV7-3 to TRBJ2-5; possibly TRBD1 for D (5 bases). Trimming shortened V by 1 base and J by 2 bases, and 11 bases separated the two germline ends. This CDR3 spans 15 amino acids. The germline CDR1 and CDR2 sequences are SGHTA and FQGTGA. The CDR3 coding sequence is TGTGCCAGCAGCTTAATGGCAGGGTCTCAAGAGACCCAGTACTTC. Translated: CASSLMAGSQETQYF.

This chain joins TRBV7-2 and TRBJ2-2; D possibly matches TRBD1 or TRBD2 (5 bases each). V dropped 3 bases and J dropped 7 bases, with 12 bases sitting between them. CDR3 length: 14 amino acids. In germline, CDR1 is SGHTA, CDR2 FQGNSA. This CDR3 is CASSFGTWSGELFF. In DNA, the CDR3 is TGTGCCAGCAGCTTTGGGACGTGGAGCGGGGAGCTGTTTTTT. Based on the CDR3 plus reference TRBV7-2 and TRBJ2-2, the full variable domain is GAGVSQSPSNKVTEKGKDVELRCDPISGHTALYWYRQSLGQGLEFLIYFQGNSAPDKSGLPSDRFSAERTGGSVSTLTIQRTQQEDSAVYLCASSFGTWSGELFFGEGSRLTVL.

The chain is built from TRBV4-3 and TRBJ1-4; TRBD1 matches 8 bases. With V trimmed by 3 bases and J by 4 bases, 4 bases remained unmatched. This CDR3 spans 15 amino acids. Looked up from germline, CDR1 is LGHNA and CDR2 is YSLEER. CDR3 DNA sequence: TGCGCCAGCAGCCATATAGACAGGGGTAATGAAAAACTGTTTTTT. Protein product: CASSHIDRGNEKLFF.

The chain uses TRBV7-3 and TRBJ2-2, with 8 bases fitting TRBD1. In germline, CDR1 is SGHTA, CDR2 FQGTGA. The CDR3 consists of 13 residues. With 4 bases clipped from V and 6 bases from J, the junction kept 1 base outside the gene matches. The CDR3 DNA follows: TGTGCCAGCAGCTCACAGGGGGCCGGGGAGCTGTTTTTT. Amino acids: CASSSQGAGELFF.

V is TRBV30 and J is TRBJ2-7, with D possibly TRBD2 on 6 matching bases. V lost 3 bases to trimming and J lost 2 bases, with 17 bases between them. This CDR3 is built from 15 residues. Germline loops: CDR1 GTSNPN, CDR2 SVGIG (reference sequence). CDR3 protein: CAWRRSAGLAYEQYF. The CDR3 bases are TGTGCCTGGAGGCGAAGTGCGGGACTTGCCTACGAGCAGTACTTC.

The chain has TRBV7-6 and TRBJ2-2; D is ambiguous. V lost 1 base, J lost 6 bases, and 6 bases lay in between. CDR1 and CDR2 (germline): SGHVS, FNYEAQ. The CDR3 length is 13 residues. The CDR3 DNA sequence: TGTGCCAGCAGCTTAGTCCAACCCGGGGAGCTGTTTTTT. Translation: CASSLVQPGELFF.

This chain connects TRBV4-2 to TRBJ2-7, with D hard to call. V was trimmed by 5 bases and J by 6 bases, leaving 11 bases between them. CDR1 and CDR2 from the germline V gene are LGHNA and YNFKEQ. The length of the CDR3 is 12 residues. The CDR3 sequence is CASSFSWGEQYF. The CDR3, as DNA: TGTGCCAGCAGCTTTTCGTGGGGCGAGCAGTACTTC.

V gene TRBV7-9 combines with J gene TRBJ1-5, with 7 bases aligning to TRBD1. This CDR3 comprises 16 residues. Unmatched junction bases numbered 16, after V lost 5 bases and J lost 9 bases. Germline V gene sequence: CDR1 SEHNR, CDR2 FQNEAQ (reference sequence). This CDR3 reads CASSRWDSPLGGPQHF. The CDR3 DNA reads TGTGCCAGCAGCCGCTGGGACAGCCCGTTAGGAGGGCCCCAGCATTTT.

The chain carries TRBV9 and TRBJ2-7; TRBD2 matches at 12 bases. The trim removed 3 bases at V and 1 base at J, leaving 11 bases unmatched. Germline CDR1 is SGDLS and CDR2 is YYNGEE. The CDR3 has 18 residues. The CDR3 DNA sequence: TGTGCCAGCAGCGCGACAGGGAGACTAGCGGGAGATTCCTACGAGCAGTACTTC. This encodes CASSATGRLAGDSYEQYF.

This chain joins TRBV30 and TRBJ1-2; TRBD1 matches at 9 bases. The V and J ends lost 2 bases and 8 bases, in that order; junction bases with no gene match: 9. The germline CDR1 and CDR2 sequences are GTSNPN and SVGIG (reference sequence). The CDR3 has 14 residues. CDR3 nucleotide sequence: TGTGCCTGGAGTACCGGGACAGGGCTATCCGGCTACACCTTC. Translating it yields CAWSTGTGLSGYTF.